This T cell receptor beta chain was sequenced during a study of beta chain features in type 1 diabetes. Across the study: No patient-donor differences in age, gender, total cells or subset yield.

CDR1 SGHTA and CDR2 FQGNSA come from the germline V gene. This CDR3 spans 15 amino acids. With V trimmed by 7 bases and J by 5 bases, 13 bases remained unmatched. Each sorted population was over 95% pure. This clone was detected only a few times. Its antigen remains unknown. The sequenced template was cDNA made from the entire isolated RNA. The protocol was immunoSEQ multiplex PCR, while the TCRdb copy is restricted to in-frame clones and leaves out a portion. The sample consists of 300,000 to 450,000 clones, approximately 12% of them appearing once. General study points: Within patients, naive, central memory and Treg TCRB repertoires seemed more similar than within healthy donors. Type 1 diabetes patients had moderately but significantly shorter TCRB CDR3s in all four CD4+ subsets. A potential PCR bias toward shorter templates would be equal in patient and control samples.

Sequencing input: naive CD4+ T cells from blood. The TCR originated in a young woman with type 1 diabetes. The rearrangement joins TRBV7-2 to TRBJ2-5; TRBD2 matches at 7 bases. CDR3 amino acids: CASISGAGVRETQYF. The CDR3 region has the DNA TGTGCCAGCATCTCTGGGGCGGGAGTACGGGAGACCCAGTACTTC.